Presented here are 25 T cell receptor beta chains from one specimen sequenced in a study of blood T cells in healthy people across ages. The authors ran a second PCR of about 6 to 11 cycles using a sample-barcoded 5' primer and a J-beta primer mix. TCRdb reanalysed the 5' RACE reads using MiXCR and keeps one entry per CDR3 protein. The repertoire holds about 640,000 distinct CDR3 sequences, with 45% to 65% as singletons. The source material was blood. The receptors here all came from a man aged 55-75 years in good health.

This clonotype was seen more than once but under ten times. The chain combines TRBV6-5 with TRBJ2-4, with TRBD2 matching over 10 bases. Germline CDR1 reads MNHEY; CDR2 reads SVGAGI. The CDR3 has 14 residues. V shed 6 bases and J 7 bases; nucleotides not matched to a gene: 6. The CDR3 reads CASRGSGGANIQYF. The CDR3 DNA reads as TGTGCCAGCAGAGGAAGCGGGGGGGCGAACATTCAGTACTTC.

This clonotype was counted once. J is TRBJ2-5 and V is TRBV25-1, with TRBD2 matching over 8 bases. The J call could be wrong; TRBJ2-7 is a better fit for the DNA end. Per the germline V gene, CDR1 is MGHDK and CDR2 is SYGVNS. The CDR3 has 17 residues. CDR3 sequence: CASSESVSGEFGNEQYF. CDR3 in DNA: TGTGCCAGCAGTGAATCGGTTAGCGGGGAATTCGGCAACGAGCAGTACTTC.

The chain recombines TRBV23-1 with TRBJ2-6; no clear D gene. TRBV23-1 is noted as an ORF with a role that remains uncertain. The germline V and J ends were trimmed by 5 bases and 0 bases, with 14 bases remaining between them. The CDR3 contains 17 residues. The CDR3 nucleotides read TGCGCCAGCAGTTTCCGGGTGCCCCACTCTGGGGCCAACGTCCTGACTTTC. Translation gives CASSFRVPHSGANVLTF.

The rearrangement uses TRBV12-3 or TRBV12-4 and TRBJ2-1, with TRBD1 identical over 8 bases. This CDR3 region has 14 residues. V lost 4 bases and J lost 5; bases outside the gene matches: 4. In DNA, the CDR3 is TGTGCCAGCAGTTACGGACAGGGAAACAATGAGCAGTTCTTC. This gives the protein CASSYGQGNNEQFF.

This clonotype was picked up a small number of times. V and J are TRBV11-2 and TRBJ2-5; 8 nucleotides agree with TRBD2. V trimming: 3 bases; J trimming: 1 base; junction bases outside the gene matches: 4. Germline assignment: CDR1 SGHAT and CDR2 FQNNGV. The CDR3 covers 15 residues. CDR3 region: CASSFQRGTQETQYF. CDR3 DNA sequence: TGTGCCAGCAGCTTCCAGCGGGGGACCCAAGAGACCCAGTACTTC.

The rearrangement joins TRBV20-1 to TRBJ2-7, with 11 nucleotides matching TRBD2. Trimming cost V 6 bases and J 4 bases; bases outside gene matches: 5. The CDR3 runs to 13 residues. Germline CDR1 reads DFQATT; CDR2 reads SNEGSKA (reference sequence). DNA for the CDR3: TGCAGTGCCCCGACTAGCGGGGCGTACGAGCAGTACTTC. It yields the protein CSAPTSGAYEQYF.

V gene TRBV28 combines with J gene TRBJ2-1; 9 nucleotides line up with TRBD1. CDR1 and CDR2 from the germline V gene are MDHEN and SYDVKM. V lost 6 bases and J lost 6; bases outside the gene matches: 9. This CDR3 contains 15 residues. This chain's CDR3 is CASSSSGDRANEQFF. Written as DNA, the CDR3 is TGTGCCAGCAGCTCCTCCGGGGACAGGGCCAATGAGCAGTTCTTC.

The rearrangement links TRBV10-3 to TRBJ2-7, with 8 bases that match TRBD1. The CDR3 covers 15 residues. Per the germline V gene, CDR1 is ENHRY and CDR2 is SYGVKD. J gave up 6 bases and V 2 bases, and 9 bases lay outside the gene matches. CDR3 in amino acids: CAISEGRGHSSEQYF. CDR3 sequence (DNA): TGTGCCATCAGTGAGGGCAGGGGGCATTCGTCCGAGCAGTACTTC.

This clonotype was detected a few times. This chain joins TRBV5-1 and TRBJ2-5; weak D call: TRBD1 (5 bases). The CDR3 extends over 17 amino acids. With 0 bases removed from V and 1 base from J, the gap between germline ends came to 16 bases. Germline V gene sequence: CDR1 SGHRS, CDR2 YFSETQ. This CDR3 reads CASSLGRTLHPQETQYF. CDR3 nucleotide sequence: TGCGCCAGCAGCTTGGGGCGGACACTGCACCCCCAAGAGACCCAGTACTTC.

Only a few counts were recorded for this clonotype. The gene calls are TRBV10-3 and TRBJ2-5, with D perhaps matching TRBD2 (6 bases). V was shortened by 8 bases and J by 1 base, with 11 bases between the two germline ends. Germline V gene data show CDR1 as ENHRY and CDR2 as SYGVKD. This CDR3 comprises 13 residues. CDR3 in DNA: TGTGCCATCGGGCGGGGTCCCCAAGAGACCCAGTACTTC. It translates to CAIGRGPQETQYF.

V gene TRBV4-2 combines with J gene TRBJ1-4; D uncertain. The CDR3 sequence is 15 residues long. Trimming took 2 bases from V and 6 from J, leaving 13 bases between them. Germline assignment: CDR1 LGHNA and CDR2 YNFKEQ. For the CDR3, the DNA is TGTGCCAGCAGCCAACCTGGGCCTGGGGATGAAAAACTGTTTTTT. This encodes CASSQPGPGDEKLFF.

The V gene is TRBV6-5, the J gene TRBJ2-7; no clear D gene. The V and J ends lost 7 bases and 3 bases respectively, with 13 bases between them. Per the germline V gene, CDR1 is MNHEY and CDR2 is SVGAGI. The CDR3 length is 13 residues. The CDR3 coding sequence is TGTGCCAGCATCTATACGGGCAGCTACGAGCAGTACTTC. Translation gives CASIYTGSYEQYF.

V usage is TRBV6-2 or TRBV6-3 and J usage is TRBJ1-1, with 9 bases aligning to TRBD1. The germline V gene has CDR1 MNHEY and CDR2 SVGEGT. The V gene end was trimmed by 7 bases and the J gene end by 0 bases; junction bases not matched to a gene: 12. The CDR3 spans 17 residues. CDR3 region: CASTPDRGYLLNTEAFF. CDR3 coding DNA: TGTGCCAGCACCCCGGACAGGGGCTACCTCTTGAACACTGAAGCTTTCTTT.

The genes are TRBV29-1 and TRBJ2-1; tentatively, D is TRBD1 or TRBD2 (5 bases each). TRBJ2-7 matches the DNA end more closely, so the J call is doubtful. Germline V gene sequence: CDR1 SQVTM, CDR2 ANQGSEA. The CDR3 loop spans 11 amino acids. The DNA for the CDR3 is TGCAGCGTTGCAGAGGGGTACGAGCAGTACTTC. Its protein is CSVAEGYEQYF.

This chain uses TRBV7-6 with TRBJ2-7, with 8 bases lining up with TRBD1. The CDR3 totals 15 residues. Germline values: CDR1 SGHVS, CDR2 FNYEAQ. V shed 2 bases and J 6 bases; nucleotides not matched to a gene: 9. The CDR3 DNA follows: TGTGCCAGCAGCTTACTAATAGGACAGGGCATCGAGCAGTACTTC. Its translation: CASSLLIGQGIEQYF. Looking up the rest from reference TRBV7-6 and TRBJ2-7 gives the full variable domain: GAGVSQSPRYKVTKRGQDVALRCDPISGHVSLYWYRQALGQGPEFLTYFNYEAQQDKSGLPNDRFSAERPEGSISTLTIQRTEQRDSAMYRCASSLLIGQGIEQYFGPGTRLTVT.

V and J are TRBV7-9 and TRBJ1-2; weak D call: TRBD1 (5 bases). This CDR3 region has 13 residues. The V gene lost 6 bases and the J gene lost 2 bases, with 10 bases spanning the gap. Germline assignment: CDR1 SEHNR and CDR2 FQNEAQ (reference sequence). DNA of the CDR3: TGTGCCAGCAGACAGGAGGACAACTATGGCTACACCTTC. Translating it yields CASRQEDNYGYTF.

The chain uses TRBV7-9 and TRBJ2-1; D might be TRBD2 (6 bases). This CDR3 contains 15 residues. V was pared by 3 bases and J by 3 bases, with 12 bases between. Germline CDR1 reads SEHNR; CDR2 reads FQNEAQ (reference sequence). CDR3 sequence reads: CASSFTSSYYNEQFF. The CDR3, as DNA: TGTGCCAGCAGCTTCACTAGCTCGTACTACAATGAGCAGTTCTTC.

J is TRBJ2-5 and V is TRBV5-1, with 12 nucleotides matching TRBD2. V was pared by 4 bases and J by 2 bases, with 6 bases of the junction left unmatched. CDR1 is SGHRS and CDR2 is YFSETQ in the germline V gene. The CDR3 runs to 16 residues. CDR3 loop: CASSGTSGSFQETQYF. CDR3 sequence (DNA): TGCGCCAGCAGCGGGACTAGCGGGTCTTTTCAAGAGACCCAGTACTTC. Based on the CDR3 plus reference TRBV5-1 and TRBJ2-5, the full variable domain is KAGVTQTPRYLIKTRGQQVTLSCSPISGHRSVSWYQQTPGQGLQFLFEYFSETQRNKGNFPGRFSGRQFSNSRSEMNVSTLELGDSALYLCASSGTSGSFQETQYFGPGTRLLVL.

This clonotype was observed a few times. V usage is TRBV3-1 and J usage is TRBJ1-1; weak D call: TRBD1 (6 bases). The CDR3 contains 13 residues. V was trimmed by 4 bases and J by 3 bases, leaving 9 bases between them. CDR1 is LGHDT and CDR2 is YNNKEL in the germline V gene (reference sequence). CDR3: CASSLYRDTEAFF. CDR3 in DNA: TGTGCCAGCAGCCTTTACAGGGACACTGAAGCTTTCTTT.

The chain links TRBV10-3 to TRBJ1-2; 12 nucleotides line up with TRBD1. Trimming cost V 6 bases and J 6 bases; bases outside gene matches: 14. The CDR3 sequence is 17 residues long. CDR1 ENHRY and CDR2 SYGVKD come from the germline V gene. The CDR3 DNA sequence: TGTGCCATCAGCTCAGAACTCCGGGACAGGGGGCCACATGGCTACACCTTC. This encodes CAISSELRDRGPHGYTF.

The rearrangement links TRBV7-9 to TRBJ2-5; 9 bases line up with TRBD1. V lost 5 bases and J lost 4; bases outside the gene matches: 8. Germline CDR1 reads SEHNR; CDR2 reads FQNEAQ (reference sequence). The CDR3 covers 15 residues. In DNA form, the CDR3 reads TGTGCCAGCAGCCCAAACAGGGGGCAAGGAGAGACCCAGTACTTC. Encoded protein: CASSPNRGQGETQYF.

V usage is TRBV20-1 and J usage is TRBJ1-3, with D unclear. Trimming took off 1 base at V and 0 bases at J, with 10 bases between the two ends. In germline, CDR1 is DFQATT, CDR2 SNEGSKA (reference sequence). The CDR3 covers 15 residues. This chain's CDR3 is CSARVWRASGNTIYF. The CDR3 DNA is TGCAGTGCTAGAGTATGGAGGGCCTCTGGAAACACCATATATTTT.

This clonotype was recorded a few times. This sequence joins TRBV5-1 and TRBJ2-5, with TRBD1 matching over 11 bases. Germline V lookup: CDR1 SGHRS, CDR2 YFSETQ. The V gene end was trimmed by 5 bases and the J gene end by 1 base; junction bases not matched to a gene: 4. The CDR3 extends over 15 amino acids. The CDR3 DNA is TGCGCCAGCAGTGAGGGACAGGGGGTCCAAGAGACCCAGTACTTC. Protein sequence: CASSEGQGVQETQYF.

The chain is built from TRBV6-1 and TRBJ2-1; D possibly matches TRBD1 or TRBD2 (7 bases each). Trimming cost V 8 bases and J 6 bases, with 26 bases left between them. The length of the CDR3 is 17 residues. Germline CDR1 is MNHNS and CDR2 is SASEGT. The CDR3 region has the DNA TGTGCCAGCTCCTACTCAGGGGGGGCTCCCGGGGGCAATGAGCAGTTCTTC. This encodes CASSYSGGAPGGNEQFF.

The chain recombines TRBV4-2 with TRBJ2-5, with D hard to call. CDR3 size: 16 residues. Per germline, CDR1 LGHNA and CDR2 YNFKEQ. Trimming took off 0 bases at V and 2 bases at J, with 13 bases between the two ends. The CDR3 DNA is TGTGCCAGCAGCCAAGATAAGAACAGAGTACAAGAGACCCAGTACTTC. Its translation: CASSQDKNRVQETQYF.